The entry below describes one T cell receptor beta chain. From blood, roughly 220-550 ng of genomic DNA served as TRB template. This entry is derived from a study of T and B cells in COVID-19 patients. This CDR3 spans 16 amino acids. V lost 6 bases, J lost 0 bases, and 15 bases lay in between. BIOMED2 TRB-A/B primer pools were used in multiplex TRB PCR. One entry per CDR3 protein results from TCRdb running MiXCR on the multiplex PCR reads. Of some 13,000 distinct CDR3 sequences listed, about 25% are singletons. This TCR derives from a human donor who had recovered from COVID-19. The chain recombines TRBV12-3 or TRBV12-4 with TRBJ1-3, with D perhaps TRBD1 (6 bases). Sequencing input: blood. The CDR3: CASRATGPSSGNTIYF. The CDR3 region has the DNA TGTGCCAGCAGGGCGACAGGTCCGAGCTCTGGAAACACCATATATTTT.